Sequencing of this TCR beta chain was carried out in a study of blood T cells in healthy people across ages. A sample-barcoded 5' primer and a J-beta primer mix were used in a second PCR of roughly 7 to 11 cycles. TCRdb analysed the 5' RACE reads with MiXCR anew, one entry per CDR3 protein. The table lists some 1.6 million distinct CDR3 sequences, approximately 32% of them singletons. CDR3 length: 16 residues. Germline loops: CDR1 DFQATT, CDR2 SNEGSKA (reference sequence). As concerns this clonotype: This may come from a read error, since a much larger clone is one base off.

Material for sequencing was blood. This TCR came from a woman in her twenties or thirties in good health. The genes are TRBV20-1 and TRBJ2-3; 7 positions match TRBD2. The CDR3 loop is CSARDQTSTSTDAQYF. The CDR3 nucleotides are TGCAGTGCTAGAGACCAGACTAGCACAAGCACAGATGCGCAGTATTTT.